The 31 T cell receptor beta chains given below trace back to one sample, sequenced in a study of low-dose radiotherapy and immunotherapy resistance in tumors. Noted time point: before trial treatment. Priming of first-strand cDNA relied on TRAV- and TRBV-specific primers (covering alpha and beta chains). The authors amplified TCRs for approximately 20 PCR cycles with a constant-region primer and a V-primer adapter. Via MiXCR, TCRdb re-called the reads, giving one row per CDR3 protein. The table lists around 99,000 distinct CDR3 sequences, 9% to 9.5% of them singletons. Here the sequenced sample was PBMCs, taken before treatment. The receptors were sampled from a male donor with prostate cancer.

The sample holds many counts of this clonotype. The chain combines TRBV7-2 with TRBJ2-2; a possible D gene is TRBD1 (6 bases). V lost 1 base, J lost 5 bases, and 8 bases lay in between. CDR1 SGHTA and CDR2 FQGNSA come from the germline V gene. This CDR3 spans 14 amino acids. CDR3 in amino acids: CASSLVQGTGELFF. The CDR3, as DNA: TGTGCCAGCAGCTTAGTACAGGGTACCGGGGAGCTGTTTTTT.

This clonotype was seen more than once but under ten times. The J gene is TRBJ2-7, the V gene TRBV5-1; D is unresolved. Germline assignment: CDR1 SGHRS and CDR2 YFSETQ. The V gene lost 0 bases and the J gene lost 0 bases, with 7 bases spanning the gap. The CDR3 totals 14 residues. CDR3 sequence (DNA): TGCGCCAGCAGCTTGGACAGCATCTCCTACGAGCAGTACTTC. Protein product: CASSLDSISYEQYF.

In this sample, this clonotype turned up a few times. V and J are TRBV20-1 and TRBJ2-5, with TRBD1 matching over 8 bases. The J segment lost 5 bases and the V segment lost 5 bases, leaving 13 bases of the junction unmatched. The CDR3 length is 15 residues. The germline V gene has CDR1 DFQATT and CDR2 SNEGSKA (reference sequence). Here the CDR3 reads CSAAEDRVKGETQYF. The DNA of the CDR3 is TGCAGTGCTGCTGAGGACAGGGTAAAGGGGGAGACCCAGTACTTC.

Ten or more counts support this clonotype. The CDR3 here is CASSLIGSTLDYGYTF. CDR3 coding DNA: TGTGCCAGCAGTTTAATTGGCTCAACCCTTGACTATGGCTACACCTTC. The rearrangement uses TRBV28 and TRBJ1-2, with no clear D. The CDR3 runs to 16 residues. The germline CDR1 and CDR2 sequences are MDHEN and SYDVKM. The V end lost 2 bases, the J end lost 3 bases, and 16 bases lay between the germline ends.

This clonotype was seen repeatedly, ten times or more. The V call is TRBV29-1, the J call TRBJ1-4; no reliable D call. Germline V gives CDR1 SQVTM, CDR2 ANQGSEA. CDR3 length: 10 amino acids. V shed 5 bases and J shed 4 bases, with 2 bases lying between them. The CDR3 here is CSVLNEKLFF. The DNA for the CDR3 is TGCAGCGTTCTTAATGAAAAACTGTTTTTT.

This clonotype was observed many times. The chain uses TRBV20-1 and TRBJ2-1, with D uncertain. Germline V gene data show CDR1 as DFQATT and CDR2 as SNEGSKA (reference sequence). The CDR3 sequence is 11 residues long. V was pared by 0 bases and J by 8 bases, with 5 bases between. The CDR3 DNA sequence: TGCAGTGCTAGAGATTTCCATGAGCAGTTCTTC. It encodes CSARDFHEQFF.

At least ten counts were recorded for this clonotype. The chain carries TRBV3-1 and TRBJ2-7; D is unresolved. CDR1 and CDR2 (germline): LGHDT, YNNKEL (reference sequence). The CDR3 is made up of 14 amino acids. Between the trimmed V and J ends, which lost 1 base and 6 bases, there was a span of 13 bases. The CDR3 nucleotides are TGTGCCAGCAGCCAAGGTCATAAAGCTGGCGAGCAGTACTTC. Protein sequence: CASSQGHKAGEQYF.

This clonotype was seen ten or more times. The chain is built from TRBV20-1 and TRBJ1-5, with a possible D match to TRBD1 (5 bases). V lost 6 bases to trimming and J lost 1 base, with 13 bases between them. Germline CDR1 is DFQATT and CDR2 is SNEGSKA (reference sequence). The CDR3 runs 14 residues. Written as DNA, the CDR3 is TGCAGTGCCACCCCGGGACGGAGCAATCAGCCCCAGCATTTT. This codes for CSATPGRSNQPQHF.

This clonotype was detected ten times or more. The chain is built from TRBV3-1 and TRBJ2-7; TRBD1 agrees at 7 bases. CDR1 and CDR2 (germline): LGHDT, YNNKEL (reference sequence). CDR3 length: 15 amino acids. V lost 1 base and J lost 2; bases outside the gene matches: 5. As DNA, the CDR3 is TGTGCCAGCAGCCAAGGAGGGACAGTCGCCTACGAGCAGTACTTC. Protein: CASSQGGTVAYEQYF.

This clonotype has ten or more counts. V is TRBV7-2 and J is TRBJ2-2; the D is unclear. The length of the CDR3 is 15 residues. V dropped 1 base and J dropped 2 bases, with 8 bases sitting between them. Germline V gene lookup returns CDR1 SGHTA and CDR2 FQGNSA. The CDR3 reads CASSLETTNTGELFF. CDR3 bases: TGTGCCAGCAGCTTAGAGACGACCAACACCGGGGAGCTGTTTTTT.

In this sample, this clonotype turned up many times. The V gene is TRBV11-3, the J gene TRBJ2-2; TRBD2 might be the D (5 bases). CDR3 size: 15 residues. Trimming removed 3 bases from V and 0 bases from J, with 8 bases in between. The germline V gene has CDR1 SGHNT and CDR2 YENEEA. CDR3 amino acids: CASSFGVANTGELFF. The DNA of the CDR3 is TGTGCCAGCAGCTTCGGGGTGGCGAACACCGGGGAGCTGTTTTTT.

This clonotype was recorded at least ten times. The chain couples TRBV10-3 to TRBJ1-1; D gene unclear. The CDR3 is 13 amino acids. V gave up 0 bases and J gave up 3 bases, with 5 bases separating them. The germline gives CDR1 ENHRY, CDR2 SYGVKD. CDR3: CAISESGYTEAFF. Written as DNA, the CDR3 is TGTGCCATCAGTGAGTCGGGCTACACTGAAGCTTTCTTT.

This clonotype was counted only a few times. V usage is TRBV20-1 and J usage is TRBJ2-7, with D maybe TRBD2 (5 bases). There are 15 residues in the CDR3. The germline CDR1 and CDR2 sequences are DFQATT and SNEGSKA (reference sequence). Trimming removed 6 bases from V and 0 bases from J, with 18 bases in between. CDR3 residues: CSAPAASLSSYEQYF. In DNA, the CDR3 is TGCAGTGCCCCAGCGGCTAGCTTAAGCTCCTACGAGCAGTACTTC.

This clonotype was observed at least ten times. The V gene is TRBV10-3, the J gene TRBJ1-4; D remains unclear. Germline CDR1 ENHRY, CDR2 SYGVKD. Trimming left V 5 bases short and J 1 base short, with 20 bases between. This CDR3 has 18 residues. The CDR3 sequence is CAISRTFSSEQTNEKLFF. Written as DNA, the CDR3 is TGTGCCATCAGTCGAACCTTCTCGTCAGAGCAAACTAATGAAAAACTGTTTTTT.

The table lists this clonotype with many counts. The chain carries TRBV19 and TRBJ2-3; 13 bases align to TRBD2. V gave up 3 bases and J gave up 11 bases; unmatched junction bases: 8. Germline V gene data show CDR1 as LNHDA and CDR2 as SQIVND (reference sequence). The CDR3 extends over 15 amino acids. The CDR3 loop reads CASSIPGTSGIMQYF. The CDR3 DNA is TGTGCCAGTAGTATCCCCGGGACTAGCGGGATCATGCAGTATTTT. Full variable domain (remainder filled in from reference TRBV19 and TRBJ2-3): DGGITQSPKYLFRKEGQNVTLSCEQNLNHDAMYWYRQDPGQGLRLIYYSQIVNDFQKGDIAEGYSVSREKKESFPLTVTSAQKNPTAFYLCASSIPGTSGIMQYFGPGTRLTVL.

This clonotype was seen repeatedly, ten times or more. V is TRBV5-1 and J is TRBJ2-5; TRBD2 matches at 12 bases. The J segment lost 5 bases and the V segment lost 2 bases, leaving 13 bases of the junction unmatched. From germline, CDR1 is SGHRS and CDR2 YFSETQ. This CDR3 has 18 amino acids. CDR3 nucleotides: TGCGCCAGCAGCTTAGGCTGGACTAGCGGGACGGCTCGGGAGACCCAGTACTTC. It is translated as CASSLGWTSGTARETQYF.

This clonotype was recorded many times. This chain connects TRBV6-1 to TRBJ2-3, with 8 bases lining up with TRBD2. CDR3 size: 17 residues. With 3 bases clipped from V and 0 bases from J, the junction kept 8 bases outside the gene matches. Germline V gene sequence: CDR1 MNHNS, CDR2 SASEGT. CDR3: CASSDGRGGASTDTQYF. The CDR3 bases are TGTGCCAGCAGTGACGGTCGGGGGGGAGCGAGCACAGATACGCAGTATTTT.

The chain is built from TRBV4-3 and TRBJ2-2; 10 bases agree with TRBD2. Germline V gives CDR1 LGHNA, CDR2 YSLEER. The CDR3 is 19 residues long. The V segment lost 2 bases and the J segment 5 bases; nucleotides outside the gene matches: 14. CDR3 in amino acids: CASSQHLSSLAGVTGELFF. The CDR3 bases are TGCGCCAGCAGCCAACATCTATCTAGTCTAGCGGGAGTAACCGGGGAGCTGTTTTTT.

At least ten counts were recorded for this clonotype. The chain joins TRBV5-1 to TRBJ1-6, with D possibly being TRBD1 (6 bases). Between the trimmed V and J ends, which lost 3 bases and 6 bases, there was a span of 19 bases. Germline V gives CDR1 SGHRS, CDR2 YFSETQ. This CDR3 region has 17 residues. CDR3 sequence (DNA): TGCGCCAGCAGCTCCTCACCCCCGCAGGGGACTAATTCACCCCTCCACTTT. This gives the protein CASSSSPPQGTNSPLHF.

This clonotype was recorded many times. The chain couples TRBV6-2 or TRBV6-3 to TRBJ2-7; D not resolved. This CDR3 is built from 11 residues. Germline CDR1 is MNHEY and CDR2 is SVGEGT. Trimming removed 1 base from V and 6 bases from J, with 4 bases in between. CDR3 sequence reads: CASSYFPEQYF. For the CDR3, the DNA is TGTGCCAGCAGTTACTTCCCCGAGCAGTACTTC.

In its sample, this clonotype was seen many times. V and J are TRBV6-2 or TRBV6-3 and TRBJ1-1, with 9 bases that match TRBD1. Per germline, CDR1 MNHEY and CDR2 SVGEGT. This CDR3 is built from 14 residues. The junction had 3 bases not matched to a gene; V was cut back by 7 bases and J by 0 bases. CDR3 sequence (DNA): TGTGCCAGCACACAGGGGGCTGTGAACACTGAAGCTTTCTTT. Amino acid sequence: CASTQGAVNTEAFF.

This clonotype appeared many times. This chain uses TRBV5-4 with TRBJ1-1; D gene ambiguous. The V gene's germline CDR1 is SGHNT and CDR2 YYREEE (reference sequence). CDR3 length equals 16 residues. V was cut by 1 base and J by 4 bases, with 17 bases left in between. CDR3 residues: CASSLNLGQSGTEAFF. The CDR3 coding sequence is TGTGCCAGCAGCTTGAACTTGGGCCAGTCAGGCACTGAAGCTTTCTTT.

At least ten counts were recorded for this clonotype. A junction end diverges from the germline sequence, so it may reflect a read error. The chain recombines TRBV5-1 with TRBJ2-1, with a possible D match to TRBD1 (6 bases). CDR3 length: 13 amino acids. CDR1 and CDR2 (germline): SGHRS, YFSETQ. The CDR3 nucleotides read TGTGCCAGCAGTCTGGACAGTTACAATGAGCAGTTCTTC. Protein: CASSLDSYNEQFF.

The sample holds many counts of this clonotype. V usage is TRBV20-1 and J usage is TRBJ2-7, with 9 bases fitting TRBD1. The CDR3 has 13 amino acids. Germline lookup yields CDR1 DFQATT and CDR2 SNEGSKA (reference sequence). Losses at the gene ends were 6 bases for V and 1 base for J; bases not matched to a gene: 4. The CDR3 region has the DNA TGCAGTGCCAGGACAGGGGAGTCCTACGAGCAGTACTTC. This translates into CSARTGESYEQYF.

This clonotype was counted many times. The V gene is TRBV9, the J gene TRBJ2-7; maybe TRBD2 (5 bases). The CDR3 is made up of 15 amino acids. CDR1 SGDLS and CDR2 YYNGEE come from the germline V gene. Trimming pared 4 bases from V and 3 bases from J, leaving 17 bases between. CDR3 amino acids: CASSPQADSRYEQYF. CDR3 nucleotides: TGTGCCAGCAGCCCCCAAGCGGACTCTCGCTACGAGCAGTACTTC.

Ten or more counts support this clonotype. The chain couples TRBV7-9 to TRBJ2-5; D not certain. Germline V gene lookup returns CDR1 SEHNR and CDR2 FQNEAQ (reference sequence). The CDR3 spans 11 residues. V lost 5 bases and J 3 bases, leaving 4 bases between the germline ends. The CDR3 is CASSPKETQYF. In DNA, the CDR3 is TGTGCCAGCAGCCCAAAAGAGACCCAGTACTTC.

At least ten counts were recorded for this clonotype. The chain links TRBV11-3 to TRBJ2-7; 11 positions agree with TRBD1. CDR1 and CDR2 (germline): SGHNT, YENEEA. The junction had 7 bases not matched to a gene; V was cut back by 3 bases and J by 6 bases. CDR3 length: 15 residues. CDR3 sequence (DNA): TGTGCCAGCAGCTTGGGCGGGACAGGGGGAAGCGAGCAGTACTTC. Its protein is CASSLGGTGGSEQYF.

This clonotype was observed at least ten times. This rearrangement joins TRBV30 to TRBJ1-5, with 10 bases fitting TRBD1. The CDR3 totals 14 residues. CDR1 and CDR2 (germline): GTSNPN, SVGIG (reference sequence). With 3 bases clipped from V and 5 bases from J, the junction kept 4 bases outside the gene matches. CDR3 protein: CAWSGDRGYQPQHF. Written as DNA, the CDR3 is TGTGCCTGGAGCGGGGACAGGGGATATCAGCCCCAGCATTTT.

This clonotype was recorded at least ten times. V gene TRBV4-2 combines with J gene TRBJ2-7; a weak D match, TRBD1 (5 bases). V lost 0 bases, J lost 1 base, and 16 bases lay in between. Germline V lookup: CDR1 LGHNA, CDR2 YNFKEQ. This CDR3 region has 17 residues. For the CDR3, the DNA is TGTGCCAGCAGCCAAGATGTAGGGGCAGCGTATTCCTACGAGCAGTACTTC. Its protein is CASSQDVGAAYSYEQYF.

Ten or more counts support this clonotype. J is TRBJ2-1 and V is TRBV14; D is possibly TRBD1 (5 bases). There are 11 residues in the CDR3. Trimming removed 5 bases at V and 10 bases at J, with 9 bases between. Per the germline V gene, CDR1 is SGHDN and CDR2 is FVKESK. The CDR3 loop is CASSGHQEQFF. The CDR3 coding sequence is TGTGCCAGCAGCGGACACCAAGAGCAGTTCTTC. Full variable domain (outside the CDR3, taken from reference TRBV14 and TRBJ2-1): EAGVTQFPSHSVIEKGQTVTLRCDPISGHDNLYWYRRVMGKEIKFLLHFVKESKQDESGMPNNRFLAERTGGTYSTLKVQPAELEDSGVYFCASSGHQEQFFGPGTRLTVL.

This clonotype was picked up many times. The rearrangement joins TRBV3-1 to TRBJ2-2; D call uncertain. The germline gives CDR1 LGHDT, CDR2 YNNKEL (reference sequence). This CDR3 has 14 residues. Trimming removed 4 bases at V and 5 bases at J, with 11 bases between. CDR3 sequence reads: CASSPRALTGELFF. CDR3 DNA: TGTGCCAGCAGCCCCCGCGCCTTAACCGGGGAGCTGTTTTTT.